Below are 21 T cell receptor beta chains sequenced from a single sample in a study of blood T cell repertoires in COVID-19. Some clones are missing from TCRdb's copy, which holds only in-frame ones; the method was immunoSEQ multiplex PCR. The table includes about 23,000 clones, about four fifths detected once. Sample: peripheral blood. These receptors all come from a man aged 50-60 years with COVID-19, enrolled during active disease.

CDR3 region: CASSVGAGGDQPQHF. The CDR3 nucleotides are TGTGCCAGCAGCGTTGGTGCAGGGGGCGATCAGCCCCAGCATTTT. The chain is built from TRBV9 and TRBJ1-5, with TRBD1 matching over 8 bases. The CDR3 has 15 residues. Germline V gene data show CDR1 as SGDLS and CDR2 as YYNGEE. Losses at the gene ends were 2 bases for V and 5 bases for J; bases not matched to a gene: 6.

This clone was seen a handful of times. This sequence joins TRBV12-2 and TRBJ1-2; TRBD1 is taken as the D call from the table, unchecked against the DNA. TRBV12-2 is designated a pseudogene. The CDR3 has 16 amino acids. CDR3: CASRLVRGQGNYGYTF. The CDR3 region has the DNA TGTGCAAGTCGCTTAGTACGGGGACAGGGGAACTATGGCTACACCTTC.

This clone was observed a few times. J is TRBJ2-7 and V is TRBV4-1, with TRBD1 matching 8 bases. The V and J ends lost 3 bases and 7 bases, in that order; junction bases with no gene match: 11. Looked up from germline, CDR1 is MGHRA and CDR2 is YSYEKL. This CDR3 has 15 residues. The CDR3 sequence: CASSQIGQGPREQYF. In DNA form, the CDR3 reads TGCGCCAGCAGCCAGATTGGACAGGGCCCTCGGGAGCAGTACTTC.

This chain joins TRBV5-4 and TRBJ2-7; weak D call: TRBD1 (6 bases). Germline V gene lookup returns CDR1 SGHNT and CDR2 YYREEE (reference sequence). This CDR3 is 12 amino acids long. Trimming removed 4 bases from V and 4 bases from J, with 9 bases in between. CDR3 amino acids: CASSRDRYEQYF. CDR3 DNA: TGTGCCAGCAGCCGAGACAGGTACGAGCAGTACTTC.

The rearrangement joins TRBV5-8 to TRBJ2-1; 8 bases map to TRBD1. CDR1 and CDR2 (germline): SGHTS, YDEGEE. This CDR3 region has 15 residues. With 2 bases clipped from V and 6 bases from J, the junction kept 7 bases outside the gene matches. The CDR3: CASSFTGGRVNEQFF. The CDR3 DNA sequence: TGTGCCAGCAGCTTCACAGGGGGTCGGGTCAATGAGCAGTTCTTC. Full variable domain (outside the CDR3, taken from reference TRBV5-8 and TRBJ2-1): EAGVTQSPTHLIKTRGQQATLRCSPISGHTSVYWYQQALGLGLQFLLWYDEGEERNRGNFPPRFSGRQFPNYSSELNVNALELEDSALYLCASSFTGGRVNEQFFGPGTRLTVL.

This chain uses TRBV2 with TRBJ2-5; no clear D. V dropped 10 bases and J dropped 5 bases, with 11 bases sitting between them. The CDR3 loop spans 11 amino acids. Looked up from germline, CDR1 is SNHLY and CDR2 is FYNNEI. CDR3 DNA sequence: TGTGCCAAGACTGTAGTGGAGACCCAGTACTTC. This encodes CAKTVVETQYF.

The V and J genes are TRBV7-6 and TRBJ1-1, with unresolved D. The CDR3 is 13 residues long. Germline V gene sequence: CDR1 SGHVS, CDR2 FNYEAQ. The V end lost 4 bases, the J end lost 0 bases, and 6 bases lay between the germline ends. The CDR3 DNA follows: TGTGCCAGCAGCTACACAATGAACACTGAAGCTTTCTTT. It yields the protein CASSYTMNTEAFF.

V usage is TRBV5-5 and J usage is TRBJ2-3, with TRBD1 matching over 7 bases. CDR1 and CDR2 (germline): SGHKS, YYEKEE (reference sequence). The length of the CDR3 is 17 residues. After removal of 0 bases from V and 2 bases from J, the junction contained 9 bases not matched to a gene. The CDR3 region has the DNA TGTGCCAGCAGCTTGGCCCCCCCGGGACAGCACACAGATACGCAGTATTTT. Amino acid sequence: CASSLAPPGQHTDTQYF.

The J gene is TRBJ1-1, the V gene TRBV7-2; weak D call: TRBD1 (5 bases). Germline loops: CDR1 SGHTA, CDR2 FQGNSA. The CDR3 spans 15 residues. With 2 bases removed from V and 0 bases from J, the gap between germline ends came to 10 bases. As DNA, the CDR3 is TGTGCCAGCAGCTTAATCCCAGGGATGAACACTGAAGCTTTCTTT. Translated: CASSLIPGMNTEAFF. The full variable domain, completed using reference TRBV7-2 and TRBJ1-1, is GAGVSQSPSNKVTEKGKDVELRCDPISGHTALYWYRQSLGQGLEFLIYFQGNSAPDKSGLPSDRFSAERTGGSVSTLTIQRTQQEDSAVYLCASSLIPGMNTEAFFGQGTRLTVV.

The rearrangement uses TRBV6-2 or TRBV6-3 and TRBJ1-6, with 7 bases fitting TRBD1. Trimming took 2 bases from V and 9 from J; bases not matched to a gene: 10. The germline V gene has CDR1 MNHEY and CDR2 SVGEGT. This CDR3 spans 16 amino acids. CDR3 in amino acids: CASSYTGQRFVSPLHF. The CDR3 bases are TGTGCCAGCAGTTACACGGGACAGAGATTTGTTTCACCCCTCCACTTT.

The chain is built from TRBV3-1 (or the pseudogene TRBV3-2) and TRBJ2-3; 7 positions agree with TRBD2. With V trimmed by 4 bases and J by 3 bases, 19 bases remained unmatched. The CDR3 sequence is 19 residues long. The germline CDR1 and CDR2 sequences are LGHDT and YNNKEL (reference sequence). CDR3 in DNA: TGTGCCAGCAGCCCATCACTACGGCCCGGGCTAGCGGCGACAGATACGCAGTATTTT. It translates to CASSPSLRPGLAATDTQYF.

The V gene is TRBV5-1, the J gene TRBJ2-7; D ambiguous. Per the germline V gene, CDR1 is SGHRS and CDR2 is YFSETQ. This CDR3 comprises 18 residues. V lost 0 bases to trimming and J lost 5 bases, with 24 bases between them. CDR3 bases: TGCGCCAGCAGCTTGGGCTCCTACAGCCTTAAGGCCCACCACGAGCAGTACTTC. Translation: CASSLGSYSLKAHHEQYF.

Only a few counts were recorded for this clone. This chain links TRBV11-3 with TRBJ1-4; D may be TRBD1 (5 bases). The CDR3 runs 14 residues. Germline V gene lookup returns CDR1 SGHNT and CDR2 YENEEA. V was trimmed by 4 bases and J by 3 bases, leaving 9 bases between them. CDR3 region: CASSWRGANEKLFF. The CDR3 DNA reads as TGTGCCAGCAGCTGGAGGGGAGCTAATGAAAAACTGTTTTTT.

The chain combines TRBV6-1 with TRBJ1-1; TRBD1 agrees at 11 bases. Trimming at V came to 2 bases and at J to 5 bases, leaving 4 bases not matched to a gene. The CDR3 has 15 amino acids. Germline values: CDR1 MNHNS, CDR2 SASEGT. DNA for the CDR3: TGTGCCAGCAGTGAAACCGGGACAGGGGGGACTGAAGCTTTCTTT. This translates into CASSETGTGGTEAFF.

In this sample, this clone turned up once. The chain recombines TRBV11-1 with TRBJ2-7, with D tentatively TRBD2 (6 bases). CDR3 length: 15 residues. Germline V lookup: CDR1 SGHAT, CDR2 FQDESV (reference sequence). V shed 5 bases and J shed 1 base, with 15 bases lying between them. The CDR3 nucleotides are TGTGCCAGCAGCCCTCGAGGAGGGGCTTCCTACGAGCAGTACTTC. Protein sequence: CASSPRGGASYEQYF.

The CDR3: CATRTGTSGSVADEQYF. CDR3 nucleotides: TGTGCCACCCGAACCGGGACTAGCGGGAGCGTTGCGGACGAGCAGTACTTC. The chain joins TRBV19 to TRBJ2-7; 14 nucleotides align to TRBD2. The CDR3 sequence is 17 residues long. Unmatched junction bases numbered 16, after V lost 10 bases and J lost 5 bases. CDR1 LNHDA and CDR2 SQIVND come from the germline V gene (reference sequence).

This clone was seen only once. V is TRBV5-1 and J is TRBJ2-3; 8 bases are a match to TRBD2. The length of the CDR3 is 18 residues. The germline gives CDR1 SGHRS, CDR2 YFSETQ. With 0 bases clipped from V and 6 bases from J, the junction kept 15 bases outside the gene matches. The CDR3, as DNA: TGCGCCAGCAGCTTGGCGGCGGGAGGCCCCAATTATTTGGATACGCAGTATTTT. Protein product: CASSLAAGGPNYLDTQYF.

The chain couples TRBV9 to TRBJ2-1, with TRBD2 as a possible D gene (5 bases). Germline assignment: CDR1 SGDLS and CDR2 YYNGEE. With 3 bases removed from V and 0 bases from J, the gap between germline ends came to 7 bases. The CDR3 contains 14 residues. CDR3: CASSATSSYNEQFF. The CDR3 nucleotides are TGTGCCAGCAGCGCAACTAGCTCCTACAATGAGCAGTTCTTC.

The chain employs TRBV4-1 and TRBJ2-1; TRBD2 matches 12 bases. The junction had 6 bases not matched to a gene; V was cut back by 4 bases and J by 2 bases. CDR1 and CDR2 (germline): MGHRA, YSYEKL. The CDR3 has 17 residues. The CDR3 DNA is TGCGCCAGCAGCCGAGGACTAGCGGGGACCACCTACAATGAGCAGTTCTTC. Translation gives CASSRGLAGTTYNEQFF.

V and J are TRBV5-4 and TRBJ2-2; 9 nucleotides line up with TRBD2. This CDR3 has 17 amino acids. With 2 bases clipped from V and 2 bases from J, the junction kept 7 bases outside the gene matches. Germline V gives CDR1 SGHNT, CDR2 YYREEE (reference sequence). CDR3 protein: CASSFLIGTSNTGELFF. The CDR3 DNA follows: TGTGCCAGCAGCTTTCTTATAGGGACTAGCAACACCGGGGAGCTGTTTTTT.

The V gene is TRBV29-1, the J gene TRBJ2-5, with 10 bases matching TRBD2. The germline V gene encodes CDR1 SQVTM and CDR2 ANQGSEA. This CDR3 is built from 17 residues. The V gene end was trimmed by 0 bases and the J gene end by 5 bases; junction bases not matched to a gene: 12. CDR3 nucleotide sequence: TGCAGCGTTGAAGATGGGCACCTAGCGGGAGATGAGGAGACCCAGTACTTC. It encodes CSVEDGHLAGDEETQYF.